The source of this T cell receptor beta chain is a study of shared clonotypes between healthy human individuals. The V gene's germline CDR1 is SGHAT and CDR2 FQNNGV. This CDR3 contains 16 residues. Trimming pared 1 base from V and 0 bases from J, leaving 10 bases between. TCRdb keeps only in-frame clones here, not all; method: immunoSEQ multiplex PCR. The sample has fewer than 1.8 million clones, approximately 98.5% seen once. The sequence was obtained from a man under 40 in good health. The chain recombines TRBV11-2 with TRBJ2-1; maybe TRBD1 (5 bases). The sequenced sample was naive CD4+ T cells sorted from blood. Stated subset: CD45RA+ positively selected. CDR3 in amino acids: CASSLGQFHSYNEQFF. For the CDR3, the DNA is TGTGCCAGCAGCTTAGGACAGTTCCACTCCTACAATGAGCAGTTCTTC.